This T cell receptor beta chain came from a study of shared clonotypes between healthy human individuals. Measured with immunoSEQ multiplex PCR; TCRdb has only the in-frame clones, and not every one. The table records roughly 1,100,000 clones, approximately 70% of them present only once. CDR1 and CDR2 from the germline V gene are MNHEY and SMNVEV (reference sequence). This CDR3 is built from 13 residues. V was pared by 5 bases and J by 1 base, with 0 bases of the junction left unmatched. Worth noting for this clone: This likely came from a read error, as a far larger clone is one base away. This sample also contains other DNA sequences that code for the same CDR3.

The sample taken for sequencing was memory CD4+ T cells sorted from blood. As for subset: CD45RA-negative fraction. The chain is built from TRBV27 and TRBJ1-1; TRBD1 aligns across 8 bases. The TCR sequence derives from a man between 18 and 29 years old in good health. The CDR3 coding sequence is TGTGCCAGCAGTGGACAGGGGAACACTGAAGCTTTCTTT. Translation: CASSGQGNTEAFF.